A single T cell receptor beta chain is shown here with its context. These data originate in a study of blood T cell repertoires in COVID-19. Background on the study: T cells, B-cell-depleted T cells, or PBMCs supplied cDNA or gDNA.

This CDR3 has 15 residues. CDR1 and CDR2 (germline): SGHVS, FNYEAQ. Trimming shortened V by 3 bases and J by 7 bases, and 16 bases separated the two germline ends. Study processing details: Reference gene primer amplification in the assay estimated nucleated cell counts. Here immunoSEQ multiplex PCR was the method, and the copy in TCRdb shows in-frame clones only, minus some. The V and J calls and clone size are taken from that table; D and trimming were inferred from the DNA. The sample contains some 220,000 clones, roughly nine tenths of which appear only once. This chain joins TRBV7-6 and TRBJ2-1; perhaps TRBD1 as D (6 bases). The TCR originated in a woman between 18 and 29 years old who had recovered from COVID-19. Sequencing was performed on peripheral blood. CDR3 loop: CASSFIQGTQNEQFF. DNA for the CDR3: TGTGCCAGCAGCTTCATACAGGGAACGCAGAATGAGCAGTTCTTC.